The 10 T cell receptor beta chains listed next were all sequenced from one sample in a study of Graves' ophthalmopathy and Graves' hyperthyroidism. Amplifying from RNA transcripts, the study obtained TCR beta CDR3 regions. HTBI primers were employed in first-round RT-PCR, then a second-round multiplex PCR followed. TCRdb re-analysed the multiplex PCR reads in MiXCR, keeping a single row per CDR3 protein. In the table there are some 370,000 distinct CDR3 sequences, about a sixth of which are singletons. Sequenced sample: peripheral blood. The receptors were gathered from an adult woman with stable Graves' hyperthyroidism.

In regard to this clonotype: A read error may produce the germline difference seen at one junction end. The chain is built from TRBV27 and TRBJ2-4; the match to TRBD1 covers 7 bases. The CDR3 spans 15 residues. Per the germline V gene, CDR1 is MNHEY and CDR2 is SMNVEV (reference sequence). CDR3 nucleotides: TGTGCCAGAAGTTTAGGAGACAGGGCCAGGAATGAGAAGTTCTTC. Translated: CARSLGDRARNEKFF.

The table lists this clonotype with many counts. The chain uses TRBV12-3 or TRBV12-4 and TRBJ2-3; no clear D gene. This CDR3 has 13 residues. Trimming removed 4 bases at V and 6 bases at J, with 11 bases between. CDR3 sequence: CASSYRAGDTQYF. In DNA, the CDR3 is TGTGCCAGCAGTTATAGGGCTGGGGATACGCAGTATTTT.

In this sample, this clonotype turned up many times. V gene TRBV20-1 combines with J gene TRBJ1-5; D gene uncertain. From germline, CDR1 is DFQATT and CDR2 SNEGSKA (reference sequence). The ends were cut back, 5 bases at V and 10 bases at J, with 18 bases in the middle. This CDR3 comprises 13 residues. The CDR3 bases are TGCAGTGCTTACGTAGGGATGTCGGAACCCCAGCATTTT. It yields the protein CSAYVGMSEPQHF.

The chain joins TRBV7-9 to TRBJ2-5; D not certain. The CDR3 consists of 14 residues. The V end was cut by 6 bases, the J end by 1 base, with 12 bases between. CDR1 SEHNR and CDR2 FQNEAQ come from the germline V gene (reference sequence). The CDR3 sequence is CASSPRRSQETQYF. In nucleotides, the CDR3 is TGTGCCAGCAGTCCCCGACGAAGCCAAGAGACCCAGTACTTC.

This clonotype was recorded many times. The chain's CDR3 is CSARGVNEDGYTF. Here the CDR3 DNA reads TGCAGTGCTAGAGGTGTCAACGAGGATGGCTACACCTTC. The rearrangement uses TRBV20-1 and TRBJ1-2, with D unclear. This CDR3 contains 13 residues. In germline, CDR1 is DFQATT, CDR2 SNEGSKA (reference sequence). V lost 1 base, J lost 6 bases, and 12 bases lay in between.

Ten or more counts support this clonotype. The chain combines TRBV15 with TRBJ2-7; possible D gene TRBD2, 6 bases. CDR3 length: 13 residues. V lost 2 bases and J 4 bases, leaving 9 bases between the germline ends. Looked up from germline, CDR1 is LNHNV and CDR2 is YYDKDF (reference sequence). The DNA for the CDR3 is TGTGCCACCAGCAGATTGCGGGAATACGAGCAGTACTTC. Amino acid sequence: CATSRLREYEQYF.

This clonotype was detected many times. The chain links TRBV28 to TRBJ2-5, with TRBD2 matching over 14 bases. J lost 4 bases, V lost 6 bases, and 7 bases had no gene match. Germline values: CDR1 MDHEN, CDR2 SYDVKM. The CDR3 is 16 amino acids. DNA of the CDR3: TGTGCCAGCAGCCCGGGACTAGCGGGAGTGGGAGAGACCCAGTACTTC. Amino acid sequence: CASSPGLAGVGETQYF.

This clonotype was counted at least ten times. The chain joins TRBV10-3 to TRBJ2-7; 7 nucleotides match TRBD1. V shed 6 bases, J shed 7 bases, and the junction held 15 bases outside the gene matches. CDR3 size: 15 residues. Germline loops: CDR1 ENHRY, CDR2 SYGVKD. CDR3 region: CAISAGTENGWEQYF. The CDR3 coding sequence is TGTGCCATCAGCGCCGGGACAGAGAACGGGTGGGAGCAGTACTTC.

This clonotype was counted ten times or more. This sequence joins TRBV6-2 or TRBV6-3 and TRBJ2-3, with 8 positions matching TRBD2. With 6 bases clipped from V and 4 bases from J, the junction kept 12 bases outside the gene matches. The CDR3 consists of 16 residues. Germline CDR1 and CDR2: MNHEY and SVGEGT. CDR3 in amino acids: CASRQDPGLEADTQYF. The CDR3, as DNA: TGTGCCAGCAGACAAGATCCGGGACTAGAAGCAGATACGCAGTATTTT.

On this clonotype: This may stem from a read error, because a much larger clone lies one nucleotide away. The gene calls are TRBV28 and TRBJ2-1; TRBD1 matches 7 bases. Germline values: CDR1 MDHEN, CDR2 SYDVKM. The CDR3 runs to 14 residues. The CDR3 DNA sequence: TGTGCCAGCAGTTTAGACAGGGCCTACAATGAGAAGTTCTTC. Protein sequence: CASSLDRAYNEKFF.